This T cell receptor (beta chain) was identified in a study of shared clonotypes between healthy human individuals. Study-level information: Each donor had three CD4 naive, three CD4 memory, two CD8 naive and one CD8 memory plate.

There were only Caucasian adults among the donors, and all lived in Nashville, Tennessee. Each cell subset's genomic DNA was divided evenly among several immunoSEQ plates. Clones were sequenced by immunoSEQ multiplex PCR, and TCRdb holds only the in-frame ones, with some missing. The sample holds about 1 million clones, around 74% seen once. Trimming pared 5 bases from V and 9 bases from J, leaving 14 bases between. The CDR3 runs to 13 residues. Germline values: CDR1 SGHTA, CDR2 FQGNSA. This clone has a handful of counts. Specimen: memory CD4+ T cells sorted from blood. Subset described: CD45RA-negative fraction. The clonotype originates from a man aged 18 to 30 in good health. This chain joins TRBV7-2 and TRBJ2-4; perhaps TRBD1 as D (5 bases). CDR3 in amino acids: CASSPVRVGIQYF. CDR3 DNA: TGTGCCAGCAGCCCGGTCAGGGTTGGCATTCAGTACTTC.